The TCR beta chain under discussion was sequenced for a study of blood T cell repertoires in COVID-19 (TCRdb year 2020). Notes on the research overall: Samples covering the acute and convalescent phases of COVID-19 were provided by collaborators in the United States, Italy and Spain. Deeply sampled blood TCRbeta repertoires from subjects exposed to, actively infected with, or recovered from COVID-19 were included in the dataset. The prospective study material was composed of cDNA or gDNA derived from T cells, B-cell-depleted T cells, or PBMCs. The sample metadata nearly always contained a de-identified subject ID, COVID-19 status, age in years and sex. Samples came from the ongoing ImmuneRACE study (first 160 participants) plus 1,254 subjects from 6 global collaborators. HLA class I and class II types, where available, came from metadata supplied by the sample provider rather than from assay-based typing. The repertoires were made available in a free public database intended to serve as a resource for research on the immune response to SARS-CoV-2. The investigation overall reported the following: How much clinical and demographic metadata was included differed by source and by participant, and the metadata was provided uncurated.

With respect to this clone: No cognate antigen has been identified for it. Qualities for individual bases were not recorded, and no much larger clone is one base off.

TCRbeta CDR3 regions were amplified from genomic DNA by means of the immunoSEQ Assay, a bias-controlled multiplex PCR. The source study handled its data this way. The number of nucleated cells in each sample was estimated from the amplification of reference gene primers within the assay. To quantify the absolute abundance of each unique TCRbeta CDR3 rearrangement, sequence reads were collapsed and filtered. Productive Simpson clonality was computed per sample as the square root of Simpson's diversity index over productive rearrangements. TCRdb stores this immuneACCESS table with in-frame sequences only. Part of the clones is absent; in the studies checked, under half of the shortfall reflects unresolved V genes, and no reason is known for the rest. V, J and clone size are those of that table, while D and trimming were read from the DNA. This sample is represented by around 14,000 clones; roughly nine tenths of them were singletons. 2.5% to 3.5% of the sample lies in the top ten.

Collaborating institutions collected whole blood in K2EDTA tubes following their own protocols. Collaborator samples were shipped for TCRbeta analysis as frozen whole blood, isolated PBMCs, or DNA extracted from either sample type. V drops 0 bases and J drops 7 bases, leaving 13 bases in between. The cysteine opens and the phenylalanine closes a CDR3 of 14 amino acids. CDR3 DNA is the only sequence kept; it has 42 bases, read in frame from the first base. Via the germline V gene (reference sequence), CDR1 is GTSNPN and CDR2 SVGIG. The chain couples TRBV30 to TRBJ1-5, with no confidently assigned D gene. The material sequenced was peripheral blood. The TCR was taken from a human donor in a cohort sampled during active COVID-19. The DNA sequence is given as TGTGCCTGGAGTGTATCCGGTGGTGCGCAGCCCCAGCATTTT. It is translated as CAWSVSGGAQPQHF. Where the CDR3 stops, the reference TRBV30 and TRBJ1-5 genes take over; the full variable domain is SQTIHQWPATLVQPVGSPLSLECTVEGTSNPNLYWYRQAAGRGLQLLFYSVGIGQISSEVPQNLSASRPQDRQFILSSKKLLLSDSGFYLCAWSVSGGAQPQHFGDGTRLSIL.